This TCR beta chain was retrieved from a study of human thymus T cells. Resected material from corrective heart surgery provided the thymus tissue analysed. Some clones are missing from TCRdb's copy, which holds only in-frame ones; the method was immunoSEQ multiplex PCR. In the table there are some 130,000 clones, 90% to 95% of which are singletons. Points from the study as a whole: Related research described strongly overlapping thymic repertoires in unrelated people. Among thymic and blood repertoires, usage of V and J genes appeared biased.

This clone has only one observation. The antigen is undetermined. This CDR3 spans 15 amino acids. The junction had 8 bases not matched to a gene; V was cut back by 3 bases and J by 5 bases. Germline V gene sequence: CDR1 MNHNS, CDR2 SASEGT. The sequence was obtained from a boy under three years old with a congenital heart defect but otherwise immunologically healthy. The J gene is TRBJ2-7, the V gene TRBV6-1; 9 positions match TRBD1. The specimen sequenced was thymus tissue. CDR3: CASSEEWDRVHEQYF. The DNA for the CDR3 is TGTGCCAGCAGTGAGGAATGGGACAGGGTCCACGAGCAGTACTTC.